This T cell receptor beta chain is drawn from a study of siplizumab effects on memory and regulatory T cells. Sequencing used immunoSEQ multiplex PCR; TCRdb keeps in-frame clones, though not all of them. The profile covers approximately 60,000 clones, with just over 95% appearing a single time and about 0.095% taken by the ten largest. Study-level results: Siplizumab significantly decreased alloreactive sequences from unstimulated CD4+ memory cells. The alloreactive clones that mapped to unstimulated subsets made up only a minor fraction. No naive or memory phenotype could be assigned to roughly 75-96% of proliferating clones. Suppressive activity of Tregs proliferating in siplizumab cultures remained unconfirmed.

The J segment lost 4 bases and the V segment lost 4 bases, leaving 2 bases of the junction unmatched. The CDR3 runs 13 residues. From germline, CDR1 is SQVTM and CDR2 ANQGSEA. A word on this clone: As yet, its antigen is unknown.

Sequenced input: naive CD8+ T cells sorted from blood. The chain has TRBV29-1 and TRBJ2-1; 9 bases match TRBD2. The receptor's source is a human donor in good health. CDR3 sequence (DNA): TGCAGCGTTGTTCTAGCGGGGTACAATGAGCAGTTCTTC. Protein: CSVVLAGYNEQFF.